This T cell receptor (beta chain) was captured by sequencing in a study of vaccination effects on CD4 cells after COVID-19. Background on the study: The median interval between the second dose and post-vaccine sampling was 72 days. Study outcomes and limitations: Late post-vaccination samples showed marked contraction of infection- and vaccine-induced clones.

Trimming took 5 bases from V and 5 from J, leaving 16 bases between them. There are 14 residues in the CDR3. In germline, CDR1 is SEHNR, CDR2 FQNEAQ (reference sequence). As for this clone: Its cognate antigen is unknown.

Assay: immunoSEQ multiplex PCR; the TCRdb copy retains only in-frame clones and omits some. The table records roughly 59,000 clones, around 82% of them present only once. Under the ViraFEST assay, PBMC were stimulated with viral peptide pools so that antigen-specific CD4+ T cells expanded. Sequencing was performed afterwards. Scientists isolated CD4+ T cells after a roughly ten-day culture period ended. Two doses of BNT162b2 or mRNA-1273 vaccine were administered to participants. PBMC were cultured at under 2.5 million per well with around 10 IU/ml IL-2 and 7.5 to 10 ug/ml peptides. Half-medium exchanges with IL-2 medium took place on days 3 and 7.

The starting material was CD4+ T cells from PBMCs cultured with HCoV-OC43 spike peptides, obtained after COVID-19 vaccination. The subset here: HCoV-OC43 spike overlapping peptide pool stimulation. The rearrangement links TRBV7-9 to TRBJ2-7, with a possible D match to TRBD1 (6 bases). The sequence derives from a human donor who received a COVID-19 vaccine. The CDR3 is CASSLGGGFDEQYV. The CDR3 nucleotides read TGTGCCAGCAGCCTAGGGGGTGGGTTTGACGAGCAGTACGTC.